These T cell receptor beta chains were read from a single sample in a study of blood T cell repertoires in COVID-19. Here immunoSEQ multiplex PCR was the method, and the copy in TCRdb shows in-frame clones only, minus some. Of about 150,000 clones in the sample, around 84% are singletons; the top ten hold 0.58%. The sample taken for sequencing was peripheral blood. The receptors originated from a man aged 55-75 years with COVID-19, enrolled during active disease. Both conserved end residues are part of each CDR3. The order of the fields is D gene, CDR3 length, J gene, clone size, V gene, CDR3 DNA, CDR3 protein. A D gene is named only where the DNA matches it firmly. The size entry is marked missing in some rows and otherwise reads once, few, many or a size class.

D: TRBD2; length: 16; J: TRBJ2-1; size: -; V: TRBV25-1; DNA: TGTGCCAGCAGTCGCGCCGGGACTAGCGGAAACAATGAGCAGTTCTTC; CDR3: CASSRAGTSGNNEQFF
D: -; length: 13; J: TRBJ1-5; size: -; V: TRBV30; DNA: TGTGCCTGGAGCGGGGGAGGGGGGCAGCCCCAGCATTTT; CDR3: CAWSGGGGQPQHF
D: -; length: 16; J: TRBJ1-4; size: once; V: TRBV5-3; DNA: TGTGCCAGAAGCTTGGGGGAGGGGTCATTCAATGAAAAACTGTTTTTT; CDR3: CARSLGEGSFNEKLFF
D: -; length: 15; J: TRBJ2-7; size: -; V: TRBV9; DNA: TGTGCCAGCAGCGCTAGACAGGACCCCTCCTACGAGCAGTACTTC; CDR3: CASSARQDPSYEQYF
D: -; length: 15; J: TRBJ2-7; size: -; V: TRBV5-1; DNA: TGCGCCAGCAGCTTGGAGGGCAGGGGAATTTCCGAGCAGTACTTC; CDR3: CASSLEGRGISEQYF
D: TRBD2; length: 15; J: TRBJ2-3; size: -; V: TRBV30; DNA: TGTGCCTGGAGTGTAGGAGCGGGAAGTTTGGATACGCAGTATTTT; CDR3: CAWSVGAGSLDTQYF
D: TRBD1; length: 14; J: TRBJ1-2; size: -; V: TRBV25-1; DNA: TGTGCCAGCAGGGAGACAGGGGGGAGCTATGGCTACACCTTC; CDR3: CASRETGGSYGYTF
D: TRBD2; length: 17; J: TRBJ2-2; size: -; V: TRBV11-3; DNA: TGTGCCAGCAGCTTAGAGGTCCTAGCGGCAAACACCGGGGAGCTGTTTTTT; CDR3: CASSLEVLAANTGELFF
D: -; length: 14; J: TRBJ1-4; size: -; V: TRBV6-5; DNA: TGTGCCAGCCGAGAAAGGACAGTTAATGAAAAACTGTTTTTT; CDR3: CASRERTVNEKLFF
D: -; length: 16; J: TRBJ1-1; size: -; V: TRBV19; DNA: TGTGCCAGTAGCACCGGCCGGGGGGCCATGAACACTGAAGCTTTCTTT; CDR3: CASSTGRGAMNTEAFF
D: TRBD1; length: 18; J: TRBJ1-5; size: -; V: TRBV27; DNA: TGTGCCAGCAGTTTATACCGGGACAGGGGTGGGAGCAATCAGCCCCAGCATTTT; CDR3: CASSLYRDRGGSNQPQHF
D: -; length: 15; J: TRBJ1-1; size: -; V: TRBV4-2; DNA: TGTGCCAGCAGCCAAGCAGTAAGGGACACTGATGAAGCTTTCTTT; CDR3: CASSQAVRDTDEAFF
D: -; length: 14; J: TRBJ2-2; size: -; V: TRBV24-1; DNA: TGTGCCACCAGAGGACCGGGAAACACCGGGGAGCTGTTTTTT; CDR3: CATRGPGNTGELFF
D: -; length: 18; J: TRBJ1-5; size: once; V: TRBV7-3; DNA: TGTGCCAGCAGCCCGCAAATGGACAGTTACCCTCCCGGTCAGCCCCAGCATTTT; CDR3: CASSPQMDSYPPGQPQHF
D: TRBD2; length: 16; J: TRBJ2-7; size: -; V: TRBV6-1; DNA: TGTGCCAGCAGTGGATTTATAGCGGGGGGCCGCAACGAGCAGTACTTC; CDR3: CASSGFIAGGRNEQYF
D: TRBD1; length: 16; J: TRBJ2-7; size: -; V: TRBV5-6; DNA: TGTGCCAGCAGCCCAACGTTGAGGGACAGGTCCTACGAGCAGTACTTC; CDR3: CASSPTLRDRSYEQYF
D: -; length: 11; J: TRBJ1-4; size: -; V: TRBV20-1; DNA: TGCAGTGCTGGGCAACAGACAAAACTGTTTTTT; CDR3: CSAGQQTKLFF
D: TRBD1; length: 20; J: TRBJ1-5; size: -; V: TRBV4-2; DNA: TGTGCCAGCAGCCAAGACCCCGGGACAGGCCTAGGGAGGGCCAATCAGCCCCAGCATTTT; CDR3: CASSQDPGTGLGRANQPQHF
D: TRBD1; length: 16; J: TRBJ1-4; size: -; V: TRBV6-5; DNA: TGTGCCAGCAGTTACACACGGGACAGGGCGAATGAAAAACTGTTTTTT; CDR3: CASSYTRDRANEKLFF
D: -; length: 13; J: TRBJ1-2; size: -; V: TRBV19; DNA: TGTGCCAGTAGCTGGCCGGGAGACTATGGCTACACCTTC; CDR3: CASSWPGDYGYTF
D: -; length: 15; J: TRBJ2-2; size: -; V: TRBV19; DNA: TGTGCCAGTAGTCTTGGACACAGGAACACCGGGGAGCTGTTTTTT; CDR3: CASSLGHRNTGELFF
D: -; length: 15; J: TRBJ1-1; size: -; V: TRBV6-5; DNA: TGTGCCAGCAGTAAGCGGACGGCAATGAACACTGAAGCTTTCTTT; CDR3: CASSKRTAMNTEAFF
D: TRBD1; length: 17; J: TRBJ1-2; size: -; V: TRBV6-4; DNA: TGTGCCAGCAGTGACTCGTTTCCGGGACAGCCAATCTATGGCTACACCTTC; CDR3: CASSDSFPGQPIYGYTF